Listed below are T cell receptor beta chains from one sample, sequenced in a study of breast tumors, draining lymph nodes, adjacent tissues. TCRdb analysed the multiplex PCR reads with MiXCR anew, one entry per CDR3 protein. The sample has about 89,000 distinct CDR3 sequences, approximately 31% seen once. What was sequenced was axillary lymph node tissue. Receptors originate from a female donor with breast cancer. Some clones in this sample may be carry-over from other donors' samples. Both conserved end residues are part of each CDR3. Fields, in order: V gene, J gene, CDR3 protein.

TRBV7-9	TRBJ2-3	CASSPGTSGSTDTQYF
TRBV9	TRBJ2-1	CASSVGPSYYNEQFF
TRBV27	TRBJ2-7	CASTWQGSNEQYF
TRBV12-3/TRBV12-4	TRBJ2-1	CASSKGENYEQFF
TRBV20-1	TRBJ2-1	CSATYGGGIHEQFF
TRBV7-2	TRBJ2-3	CADSTGTSGRVLDTQYF
TRBV10-3	TRBJ2-1	CAISETGESYNEQFF
TRBV7-8	TRBJ2-3	CASSYGRAGRPDTQYF
TRBV2	TRBJ1-1	CASNGEGGKNLNTEAFF
TRBV6-5	TRBJ2-3	CASRTPGQGTADTQYF
TRBV7-9	TRBJ2-7	CASSTWTGVEQYF
TRBV19	TRBJ1-3	CAWSVYYSRGRRQRTIYF
TRBV9	TRBJ2-3	CASSAGQGYDTQYF
TRBV5-1	TRBJ1-5	CASSLPQPQHF
TRBV6-4	TRBJ2-3	CASSEGLANTDTQYF
TRBV7-2	TRBJ1-2	CASSLAFPTGYGYPF
TRBV6-6	TRBJ2-7	CATGTGYEQYF
TRBV5-1	TRBJ2-1	CASSLVQAQGNEQFF
TRBV29-1	TRBJ2-4	CSVGDPPDAFGRNIQYF
TRBV9	TRBJ2-3	CASSVSPADTQYF
TRBV6-2/TRBV6-3	TRBJ2-6	CASSFAGILGGGANVLTF
TRBV29-1	TRBJ1-1	CSANGATEAFF
TRBV7-9	TRBJ2-7	CASSSTSGRPILGSYEQYF
TRBV6-6	TRBJ1-5	CASSRLANSYEQYFGPGNQPQHF
TRBV7-9	TRBJ1-3	CASSLARGFGNTICF
TRBV20-1	TRBJ2-5	CSARVGGLLRETQYF
TRBV29-1	TRBJ2-1	CSVKGDRAYNEQFF
TRBV2	TRBJ2-3	CASSEAWSGGADTHYF
TRBV11-2	TRBJ2-7	CASSRGGLGLYEQYF
TRBV20-1	TRBJ2-7	CSATASGPSSYEQYF
TRBV5-4	TRBJ1-4	CASSLSGAKNEKLFF
TRBV20-1	TRBJ2-1	CSARTSGDYNEQFF
TRBV6-1	TRBJ1-2	CASSARTLDYGYTF
TRBV30	TRBJ2-7	CAWSSGSLYEQYF
TRBV19	TRBJ1-5	CASSMNQGTNQPQHF
TRBV11-3	TRBJ2-1	CASSPPGQGSYNEQFF
TRBV9	TRBJ1-6	CASNVEGTGGDSPLHF
TRBV20-1	TRBJ1-4	CSARGQLSEKLFF
TRBV7-9	TRBJ1-3	CASSTYRGTGNTIYF
TRBV20-1	TRBJ2-7	CSASLLGGWGYTFGTGGAYEQYF
TRBV27	TRBJ2-7	CASSRVGLGSYEQYF
TRBV28	TRBJ1-5	CASSIVNQPQHF
TRBV2	TRBJ2-7	CASSDSGTPYEQYF
TRBV20-1	TRBJ1-6	CSAKTGEGSPLHF
TRBV5-6	TRBJ1-1	CASSGSGGAFF
TRBV14	TRBJ2-7	CASSQWLAGGVYEQYF
TRBV4-2	TRBJ2-1	CASSQDVEDSAVIPVNEQFF
TRBV14	TRBJ1-2	CASSQDFPWLRGTNYGYTF
TRBV10-3	TRBJ2-2	CAISNSLFNTGELFF